These 27 T cell receptor beta chains share one sample of origin, sequenced in a study of T-cell reconstitution after alpha-beta-depleted transplantation in children (dated by TCRdb to about 2016). The method was PCR. Sequencing instrument: Illumina HiSeq 2500. Molecular barcoding was employed in the preparation of TCR libraries, with unique molecular identifiers being used to normalize TCRbeta repertoire quantification. TCRdb handled the public reads itself, with Q25 trimming in fastp and clone calling in MiXCR, and kept productive beta chains. Each CDR3 protein gets just one entry, which takes the most common genes and DNA from the rows behind it. The sample table lists approximately 490,000 distinct CDR3 sequences, approximately 12% of them with a count of one. The top ten constitute about 6% of the sample. The sample in question was PBMCs from the stem cell graft donor, obtained from the stem cell graft. The receptors shown here come from a human donor who donated a stem cell graft to a child with combined immunodeficiency.

This clonotype was counted many times. The V gene is TRBV9, the J gene TRBJ2-2, with TRBD1 as a possible D gene (6 bases). CDR1 and CDR2 (germline): SGDLS, YYNGEE. V was shortened by 3 bases and J by 4 bases, with 10 bases between the two germline ends. The CDR3 sequence is 14 residues long. In DNA, the CDR3 is TGTGCCAGCAGCGCACAGGGTCTCACCGGGGAGCTGTTTTTT. Translation: CASSAQGLTGELFF.

This clonotype showed up many times. This chain connects TRBV27 to TRBJ2-7; no definite D call. The CDR3 consists of 14 residues. V lost 0 bases and J lost 2, with 8 bases in between. The germline V gene encodes CDR1 MNHEY and CDR2 SMNVEV (reference sequence). CDR3 region: CASSLSPFPYEQYF. The CDR3 DNA sequence: TGTGCCAGCAGTTTATCGCCCTTTCCCTACGAGCAGTACTTC.

The V and J genes are TRBV15 and TRBJ2-1, with D hard to call. In germline, CDR1 is LNHNV, CDR2 YYDKDF (reference sequence). The germline V and J ends were trimmed by 1 base and 4 bases, with 14 bases remaining between them. The CDR3 consists of 16 residues. The CDR3 spells CATSRGSRPEYNEQFF. The DNA of the CDR3 is TGTGCCACCAGCAGAGGGTCAAGGCCGGAATACAATGAGCAGTTCTTC.

The chain carries TRBV15 and TRBJ2-7; 9 bases are a match to TRBD2. This CDR3 has 15 residues. The germline CDR1 and CDR2 sequences are LNHNV and YYDKDF (reference sequence). The trim removed 0 bases at V and 6 bases at J, leaving 6 bases unmatched. The CDR3 DNA reads TGTGCCACCAGCAGAGATTTGGCGGGAGGGCTCGAGCAGTACTTC. This codes for CATSRDLAGGLEQYF.

The chain is built from TRBV20-1 and TRBJ2-7, with 12 positions matching TRBD1. CDR1 is DFQATT, CDR2 SNEGSKA, per germline (reference sequence). The CDR3 has 18 residues. V lost 3 bases and J lost 0; bases outside the gene matches: 12. CDR3 nucleotides: TGCAGTGCTAGTGACCGGGACAGGGGGCTACAAAGCTCCTACGAGCAGTACTTC. Its translation: CSASDRDRGLQSSYEQYF.

The J gene is TRBJ2-1, the V gene TRBV27; TRBD2 aligns across 7 bases. Germline CDR1 MNHEY, CDR2 SMNVEV (reference sequence). Trimming cost V 5 bases and J 2 bases; bases outside gene matches: 9. The CDR3 runs to 16 residues. This CDR3 is CASSNIPSGAYNEQFF. The CDR3 DNA reads as TGTGCCAGCAGTAATATCCCTAGCGGAGCCTACAATGAGCAGTTCTTC.

At least ten counts were recorded for this clonotype. The genes are TRBV9 and TRBJ2-7; 9 nucleotides align to TRBD1. The length of the CDR3 is 15 residues. CDR1 is SGDLS, CDR2 YYNGEE, per germline. J gave up 4 bases and V 4 bases, and 9 bases lay outside the gene matches. DNA for the CDR3: TGTGCCAGCAGCCTTCCGGGACAGGGCGTATACGAGCAGTACTTC. Translation gives CASSLPGQGVYEQYF.

Many counts were recorded for this clonotype. This chain uses TRBV6-2 or TRBV6-3 with TRBJ2-7, with 9 bases that match TRBD1. CDR3 length equals 15 residues. Germline CDR1 MNHEY, CDR2 SVGEGT. V lost 9 bases, J lost 6 bases, and 15 bases stayed unmatched. DNA of the CDR3: TGTGCCAGTAATTCTCCGGGACAGGGTAATCTCGAGCAGTACTTC. Its translation is CASNSPGQGNLEQYF.

This clonotype has more than one count but fewer than ten. This rearrangement joins TRBV5-1 to TRBJ2-6; no clear D gene. From germline, CDR1 is SGHRS and CDR2 YFSETQ. V lost 1 base to trimming and J lost 0 bases, with 5 bases between them. The CDR3 loop spans 15 amino acids. The CDR3 bases are TGCGCCAGCAGCTTGACTGACTCTGGGGCCAACGTCCTGACTTTC. Translation gives CASSLTDSGANVLTF.

This clonotype has a count of ten or more. The chain combines TRBV24-1 with TRBJ2-1; 8 nucleotides align to TRBD2. The junction had 7 bases not matched to a gene; V was cut back by 9 bases and J by 7 bases. CDR3 size: 13 residues. The germline V gene encodes CDR1 KGHDR and CDR2 SFDVKD. The CDR3 spells CATGSGSWNEQFF. The DNA of the CDR3 is TGTGCCACCGGGAGCGGGAGTTGGAATGAGCAGTTCTTC.

This clonotype was seen ten or more times. The V gene is TRBV4-3, the J gene TRBJ2-1; TRBD2 matches 11 bases. Trimming cost V 2 bases and J 5 bases; bases outside gene matches: 8. Per the germline V gene, CDR1 is LGHNA and CDR2 is YSLEER. This CDR3 has 17 amino acids. CDR3 DNA sequence: TGCGCCAGCAGCCAATTTTTTAGCGGGGGGGCGGACAATGAGCAGTTCTTC. Translating it yields CASSQFFSGGADNEQFF.

Ten or more counts support this clonotype. The chain couples TRBV7-9 to TRBJ2-7, with no clear D. Germline values: CDR1 SEHNR, CDR2 FQNEAQ (reference sequence). Deletions cut 6 bases from V and 1 base from J, with 7 bases between. The CDR3 has 12 amino acids. For the CDR3, the DNA is TGTGCCAGCAGTTCACCTTCCTACGAGCAGTACTTC. Encoded protein: CASSSPSYEQYF.

This clonotype came up many times. V and J are TRBV12-3 or TRBV12-4 and TRBJ2-5, with TRBD2 matching over 7 bases. The CDR3 totals 15 residues. V shed 6 bases, J shed 5 bases, and the junction held 12 bases outside the gene matches. CDR3 in DNA: TGTGCCAGCAGCCAAGGACTAGTCCGTCAGGAGACCCAGTACTTC. As protein: CASSQGLVRQETQYF.

This clonotype was picked up many times. The chain recombines TRBV6-5 with TRBJ2-1, with D perhaps matching TRBD2 (6 bases). Germline lookup yields CDR1 MNHEY and CDR2 SVGAGI. The length of the CDR3 is 15 residues. V gave up 5 bases and J gave up 8 bases, with 19 bases separating them. The CDR3 region has the DNA TGTGCCAGCAGTCATACTAGCTCCCTCCCCGATGAGCAGTTCTTC. As protein: CASSHTSSLPDEQFF.

This chain connects TRBV20-1 to TRBJ2-1, with TRBD2 matching 16 bases. Trimming removed 6 bases from V and 8 bases from J; junction bases left unmatched: 13. In germline, CDR1 is DFQATT, CDR2 SNEGSKA (reference sequence). The CDR3 consists of 17 residues. DNA of the CDR3: TGCAGTGCACCGGGACTAGCGGGAGGGCCAGTTTACGATGAGCAGTTCTTC. Amino acids: CSAPGLAGGPVYDEQFF.

This clonotype came up many times. This chain uses TRBV7-2 with TRBJ2-1, with TRBD2 matching over 11 bases. This CDR3 region has 15 residues. J was trimmed by 8 bases and V by 3 bases; bases with no gene match: 6. The V gene's germline CDR1 is SGHTA and CDR2 FQGNSA. CDR3 loop: CASSLLAGGVDEQFF. CDR3 nucleotides: TGTGCCAGCAGCTTGCTAGCGGGGGGTGTCGATGAGCAGTTCTTC.

The sample holds many counts of this clonotype. The chain combines TRBV4-2 with TRBJ1-6; D gene ambiguous. CDR1 is LGHNA and CDR2 is YNFKEQ in the germline V gene. The CDR3 loop spans 12 amino acids. V was trimmed by 10 bases and J by 3 bases, leaving 7 bases between them. The CDR3 coding sequence is TGTGCCACAGCGGGCTATAATTCACCCCTCCACTTT. The encoded protein is CATAGYNSPLHF.

This clonotype was observed many times. This chain connects TRBV30 to TRBJ2-1, with D possibly matching TRBD1 (6 bases). There are 13 residues in the CDR3. Germline assignment: CDR1 GTSNPN and CDR2 SVGIG (reference sequence). Between the trimmed V and J ends, which lost 3 bases and 2 bases, there was a span of 8 bases. This CDR3 is CAWRDSAYNEQFF. For the CDR3, the DNA is TGTGCCTGGAGGGACAGTGCCTACAATGAGCAGTTCTTC.

J is TRBJ2-1 and V is TRBV7-3, with 8 bases fitting TRBD1. This CDR3 is 16 amino acids long. CDR1 is SGHTA, CDR2 FQGTGA, per germline. Unmatched junction bases numbered 11, after V lost 5 bases and J lost 5 bases. The CDR3 region is CASSPLTGANNNEQFF. DNA of the CDR3: TGTGCCAGCAGCCCACTGACAGGGGCCAACAACAATGAGCAGTTCTTC.

This clonotype showed up many times. The V call is TRBV15, the J call TRBJ2-2; D possibly corresponds to TRBD2 (6 bases). The CDR3 is 14 residues long. The V gene lost 6 bases and the J gene lost 6 bases, with 14 bases spanning the gap. In germline, CDR1 is LNHNV, CDR2 YYDKDF (reference sequence). The CDR3: CATRFLATSGELFF. CDR3 sequence (DNA): TGTGCCACCAGGTTCCTAGCGACCTCCGGGGAGCTGTTTTTT.

This clonotype was observed a few times. J is TRBJ2-3 and V is TRBV28; the match to TRBD1 covers 8 bases. The CDR3 has 14 residues. The ends lost 7 bases at V and 4 bases at J; junction bases unmatched: 7. The germline gives CDR1 MDHEN, CDR2 SYDVKM. CDR3 sequence: CASNRGTRADTQYF. The CDR3 DNA reads TGTGCCAGCAACAGGGGGACACGAGCAGATACGCAGTATTTT.

This chain uses TRBV7-3 with TRBJ1-2; D gene uncertain. CDR1 is SGHTA and CDR2 is FQGTGA in the germline V gene. This CDR3 comprises 15 residues. The ends were cut back, 5 bases at V and 4 bases at J, with 17 bases in the middle. CDR3 amino acids: CASSPVGGHLYGYTF. CDR3 sequence (DNA): TGTGCCAGCAGCCCCGTAGGTGGCCATCTCTATGGCTACACCTTC. The whole variable domain, remainder taken from reference TRBV7-3 and TRBJ1-2, is GAGVSQTPSNKVTEKGKYVELRCDPISGHTALYWYRQSLGQGPEFLIYFQGTGAADDSGLPNDRFFAVRPEGSVSTLKIQRTERGDSAVYLCASSPVGGHLYGYTFGSGTRLTVV.

The chain employs TRBV5-6 and TRBJ2-2, with 7 bases identical to TRBD2. Germline lookup yields CDR1 SGHDT and CDR2 YYEEEE. The CDR3 runs 14 residues. V lost 5 bases and J lost 10; bases outside the gene matches: 11. Here the CDR3 reads CASRHWGGFEELFF. For the CDR3, the DNA is TGTGCCAGCAGGCATTGGGGGGGGTTCGAGGAGCTGTTTTTT.

The chain is built from TRBV5-1 and TRBJ2-1; 9 nucleotides line up with TRBD1. Germline V lookup: CDR1 SGHRS, CDR2 YFSETQ. V shed 7 bases and J 5 bases; nucleotides not matched to a gene: 10. CDR3 length equals 15 residues. Here the CDR3 DNA reads TGCGCCAGCGCCCCGGGACAGGGCAGCCACAATGAGCAGTTCTTC. Amino acids: CASAPGQGSHNEQFF.

In its sample, this clonotype was seen a few times. The CDR3 DNA sequence: TGTGCCAGCGGTCGGGGGTTTAGTCTTTACAATGAGCAGTTCTTC. This gives the protein CASGRGFSLYNEQFF. This chain joins TRBV6-1 and TRBJ2-1; tentative D call: TRBD2 (6 bases). The germline V and J ends were trimmed by 8 bases and 4 bases, with 18 bases remaining between them. Germline V CDR1 and CDR2: MNHNS, SASEGT. The CDR3 has 15 amino acids.

The V gene is TRBV13, the J gene TRBJ1-5; D is ambiguous. The CDR3 runs to 14 residues. V was trimmed by 0 bases and J by 6 bases, leaving 9 bases between them. Looked up from germline, CDR1 is PRHDT and CDR2 is FYEKMQ (reference sequence). For the CDR3, the DNA is TGTGCCAGCAGCTTAGGCCGGGTGGGTCAGCCCCAGCATTTT. Its translation is CASSLGRVGQPQHF.

The sample holds many counts of this clonotype. The chain is built from TRBV10-3 and TRBJ2-5; D perhaps matches TRBD1 (6 bases). Germline V gene data show CDR1 as ENHRY and CDR2 as SYGVKD. V was cut by 10 bases and J by 2 bases, with 23 bases left in between. CDR3 length equals 16 residues. The chain's CDR3 is CATGAGATLRQETQYF. The CDR3 DNA follows: TGTGCCACCGGGGCAGGGGCCACCCTCCGTCAAGAGACCCAGTACTTC.